Listed here are 15 T cell receptor beta chains from one sample, sequenced in a study of STAT5B mutations in CD4+ large granular lymphocyte leukemia. TCRdb's copy holds only in-frame clones and misses some; the assay was immunoSEQ multiplex PCR. In the table there are around 28,000 clones, less than 80% of which are singletons. The sequenced sample was CD4+ T cells from blood buffy coats. Source of these receptors: a human donor in good health.

This chain uses TRBV6-6 with TRBJ1-5, with TRBD1 as a possible D gene (5 bases). Germline CDR1 MNHNY, CDR2 SVGAGI (reference sequence). Between the trimmed V and J ends, which lost 5 bases and 5 bases, there was a span of 13 bases. The CDR3 is made up of 14 amino acids. The CDR3 protein is CASSPSGVHQPQHF. The CDR3 DNA reads TGTGCCAGCAGTCCCTCGGGGGTCCATCAGCCCCAGCATTTT.

The V call is TRBV5-4, the J call TRBJ1-6; D possibly corresponds to TRBD1 (5 bases). CDR3 size: 15 residues. V lost 0 bases and J 4 bases, leaving 8 bases between the germline ends. CDR1 and CDR2 (germline): SGHNT, YYREEE (reference sequence). This chain's CDR3 is CASSLDRRYNSPLHF. The CDR3 bases are TGTGCCAGCAGCTTGGACAGGCGATATAATTCACCCCTCCACTTT. Filled out from reference TRBV5-4 and TRBJ1-6, the complete variable domain reads ETGVTQSPTHLIKTRGQQVTLRCSSQSGHNTVSWYQQALGQGPQFIFQYYREEENGRGNFPPRFSGLQFPNYSSELNVNALELDDSALYLCASSLDRRYNSPLHFGNGTRLTVT.

This clone was detected once. V is TRBV6-1 and J is TRBJ2-3; 9 bases match TRBD1. Germline lookup yields CDR1 MNHNS and CDR2 SASEGT. V was clipped by 7 bases and J by 3 bases; unmatched bases: 5. CDR3 size: 14 residues. CDR3 region: CASIPGQGTDTQYF. The CDR3 region has the DNA TGTGCCAGCATCCCGGGACAGGGAACAGATACGCAGTATTTT.

This chain joins TRBV2 and TRBJ2-5, with a weak D call TRBD2 (7 bases). The CDR3 is made up of 14 amino acids. Trimming pared 11 bases from V and 1 base from J, leaving 17 bases between. The germline CDR1 and CDR2 sequences are SNHLY and FYNNEI. The CDR3 region has the DNA TGTGCCGGAGGGGGGGCGGGAGCCCAAGAGACCCAGTACTTC. It specifies CAGGGAGAQETQYF.

In its sample, this clone was seen a few times. V usage is TRBV6-5 and J usage is TRBJ2-2; TRBD2 is a possible D gene (6 bases). Trimming took 9 bases from V and 7 from J, leaving 18 bases between them. From germline, CDR1 is MNHEY and CDR2 SVGAGI. The CDR3 has 14 residues. The DNA for the CDR3 is TGTGCCAGTTGCCGGAGGAGGGCGGTCGGGGAGCTGTTTTTT. Protein: CASCRRRAVGELFF.

This clone was counted only a few times. V gene TRBV18 combines with J gene TRBJ2-5, with 7 bases fitting TRBD1. The CDR3 consists of 14 residues. Trimming at V came to 3 bases and at J to 5 bases, leaving 6 bases not matched to a gene. Germline CDR1 is KGHSH and CDR2 is LQKENI. The CDR3 DNA reads TGTGCCAGCTCACCCTTGACAGGGCCGGAGACCCAGTACTTC. Translating it yields CASSPLTGPETQYF.

This chain links TRBV5-4 with TRBJ1-1; the D is unclear. CDR1 and CDR2 (germline): SGHNT, YYREEE (reference sequence). Trimming removed 0 bases at V and 3 bases at J, with 12 bases between. The CDR3 extends over 15 amino acids. CDR3 amino acids: CASSLVGRMDTEAFF. CDR3 sequence (DNA): TGTGCCAGCAGCTTGGTTGGTAGGATGGACACTGAAGCTTTCTTT.

This sequence joins TRBV5-4 and TRBJ2-7; 12 bases agree with TRBD2. The CDR3 extends over 16 amino acids. CDR1 and CDR2 from the germline V gene are SGHNT and YYREEE (reference sequence). V lost 6 bases to trimming and J lost 1 base; unmatched junction nucleotides: 8. CDR3 bases: TGTGCCAGCACCTTCCAAGGACTAGCGGGGTCCTACGAGCAGTACTTC. It codes for CASTFQGLAGSYEQYF.

The gene calls are TRBV2 and TRBJ1-1; TRBD1 might be the D (5 bases). Germline loops: CDR1 SNHLY, CDR2 FYNNEI. V shed 6 bases and J shed 11 bases, with 16 bases lying between them. The CDR3 has 12 residues. The DNA of the CDR3 is TGTGCCAGCAGCCGGCAGGGACGTCATGCTTTCTTT. Amino acid sequence: CASSRQGRHAFF.

This chain uses TRBV10-1 with TRBJ2-3; the D is unclear. Germline V gene data show CDR1 as WNHNN and CDR2 as SYGVQD (reference sequence). This CDR3 contains 13 residues. Trimming took off 6 bases at V and 3 bases at J, with 10 bases between the two ends. The CDR3 DNA sequence: TGCGCCAGCAGCCAGGATCAGACAGATACGCAGTATTTT. Translating it yields CASSQDQTDTQYF.

This clone was counted only a few times. This rearrangement joins TRBV28 to TRBJ2-2, with a tentative D call TRBD1 (6 bases). The germline gives CDR1 MDHEN, CDR2 SYDVKM. The length of the CDR3 is 13 residues. Trimming pared 8 bases from V and 6 bases from J, leaving 13 bases between. The CDR3: CASVLQGSGELFF. CDR3 in DNA: TGTGCCAGCGTACTACAGGGTTCCGGGGAGCTGTTTTTT.

This chain links TRBV19 with TRBJ1-2; 10 nucleotides align to TRBD1. Germline values: CDR1 LNHDA, CDR2 SQIVND (reference sequence). The J segment lost 0 bases and the V segment lost 5 bases, leaving 3 bases of the junction unmatched. CDR3 length equals 15 residues. The CDR3 loop is CASSLGTGANYGYTF. CDR3 nucleotides: TGTGCCAGTAGTCTCGGGACAGGGGCTAACTATGGCTACACCTTC.

J is TRBJ2-2 and V is TRBV2; 9 bases match TRBD1. The CDR3 extends over 17 amino acids. V was pared by 4 bases and J by 5 bases, with 11 bases of the junction left unmatched. CDR1 SNHLY and CDR2 FYNNEI come from the germline V gene. The CDR3 DNA reads as TGTGCCAGCAGTGGTCCCCCCGGGACAGGGATGACCGGGGAGCTGTTTTTT. It encodes CASSGPPGTGMTGELFF.

The chain couples TRBV19 to TRBJ1-4; D gene uncertain. The germline V gene has CDR1 LNHDA and CDR2 SQIVND (reference sequence). V shed 3 bases and J shed 8 bases, with 10 bases lying between them. The CDR3 sequence is 13 residues long. This chain's CDR3 is CASSMPGYEKLFF. In DNA, the CDR3 is TGTGCCAGTAGTATGCCCGGGTACGAAAAACTGTTTTTT.

J is TRBJ2-5 and V is TRBV10-3, with 11 bases identical to TRBD2. V lost 2 bases and J lost 2; bases outside the gene matches: 7. The CDR3 contains 17 residues. CDR1 ENHRY and CDR2 SYGVKD come from the germline V gene. The DNA for the CDR3 is TGTGCCATCAGTGAGGCCCGTAGCGGGGGGGGGCAAGAGACCCAGTACTTC. As protein: CAISEARSGGGQETQYF.